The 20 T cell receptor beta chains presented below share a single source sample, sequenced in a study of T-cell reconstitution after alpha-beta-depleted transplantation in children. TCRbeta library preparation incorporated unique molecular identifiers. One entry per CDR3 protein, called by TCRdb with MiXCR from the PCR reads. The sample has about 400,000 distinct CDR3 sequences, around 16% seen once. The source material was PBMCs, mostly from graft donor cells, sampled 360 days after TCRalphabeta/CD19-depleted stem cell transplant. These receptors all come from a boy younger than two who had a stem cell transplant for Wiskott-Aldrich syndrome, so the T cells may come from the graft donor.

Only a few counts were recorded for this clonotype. The DNA for the CDR3 is TGTGCCAGCTCACCACTCCCAAGCGGGAGTGGCACAGATACGCAGTATTTT. Its translation is CASSPLPSGSGTDTQYF. This chain links TRBV18 with TRBJ2-3, with TRBD2 matching over 8 bases. The germline CDR1 and CDR2 sequences are KGHSH and LQKENI. The CDR3 is 17 residues long. The V and J ends lost 1 base and 1 base, in that order; junction bases with no gene match: 7.

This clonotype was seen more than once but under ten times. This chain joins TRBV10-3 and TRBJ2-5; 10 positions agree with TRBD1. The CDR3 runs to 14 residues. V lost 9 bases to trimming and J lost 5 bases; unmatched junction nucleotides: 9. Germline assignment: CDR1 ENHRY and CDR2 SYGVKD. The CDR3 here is CAIGTGASEETQYF. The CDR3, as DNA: TGTGCCATAGGGACAGGGGCAAGTGAGGAGACCCAGTACTTC.

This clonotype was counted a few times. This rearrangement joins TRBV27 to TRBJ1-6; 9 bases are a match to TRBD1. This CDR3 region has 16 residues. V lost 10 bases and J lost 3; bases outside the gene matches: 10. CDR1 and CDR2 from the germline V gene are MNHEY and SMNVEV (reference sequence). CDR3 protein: CATRTGTGNYNSPLHF. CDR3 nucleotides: TGTGCCACTAGGACCGGGACAGGGAACTATAATTCACCCCTCCACTTT.

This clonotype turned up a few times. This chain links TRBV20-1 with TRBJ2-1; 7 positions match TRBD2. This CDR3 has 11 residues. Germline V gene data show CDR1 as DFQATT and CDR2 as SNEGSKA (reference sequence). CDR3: CTASGNNEQFF. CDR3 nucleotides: TGCACGGCTAGCGGAAACAATGAGCAGTTCTTC.

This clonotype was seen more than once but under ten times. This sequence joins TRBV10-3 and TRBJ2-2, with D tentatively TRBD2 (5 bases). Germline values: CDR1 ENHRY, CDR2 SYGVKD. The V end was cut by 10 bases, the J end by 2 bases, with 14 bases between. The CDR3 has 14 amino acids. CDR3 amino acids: CATSGLINTGELFF. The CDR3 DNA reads TGTGCCACGAGTGGACTGATCAACACCGGGGAGCTGTTTTTT.

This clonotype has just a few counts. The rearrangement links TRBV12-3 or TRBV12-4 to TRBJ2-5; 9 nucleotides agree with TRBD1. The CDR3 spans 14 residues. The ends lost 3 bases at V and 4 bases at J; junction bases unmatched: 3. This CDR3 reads CASSFRQGVETQYF. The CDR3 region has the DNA TGTGCCAGCAGTTTTAGACAGGGGGTAGAGACCCAGTACTTC.

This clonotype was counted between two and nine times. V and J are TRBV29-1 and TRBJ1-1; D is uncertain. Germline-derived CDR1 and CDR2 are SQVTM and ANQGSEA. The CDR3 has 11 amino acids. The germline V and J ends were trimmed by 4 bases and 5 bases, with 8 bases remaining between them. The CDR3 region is CSVALQTEAFF. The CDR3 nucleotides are TGCAGCGTTGCTCTCCAGACTGAAGCTTTCTTT.

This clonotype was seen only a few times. CDR3 DNA sequence: TGCGCCAGCAGCTCGACCGGGACAGCCTACAATGAGCAGTTCTTC. It specifies CASSSTGTAYNEQFF. The genes are TRBV5-1 and TRBJ2-1, with 7 bases identical to TRBD1. From germline, CDR1 is SGHRS and CDR2 YFSETQ. This CDR3 contains 15 residues. J lost 2 bases, V lost 3 bases, and 5 bases had no gene match.

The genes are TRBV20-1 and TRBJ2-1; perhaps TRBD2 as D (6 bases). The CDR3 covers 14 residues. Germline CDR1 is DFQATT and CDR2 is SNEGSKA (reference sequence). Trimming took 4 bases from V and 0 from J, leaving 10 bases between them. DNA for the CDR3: TGCAGTGCTATCCGGGGGAACTCCTACAATGAGCAGTTCTTC. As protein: CSAIRGNSYNEQFF.

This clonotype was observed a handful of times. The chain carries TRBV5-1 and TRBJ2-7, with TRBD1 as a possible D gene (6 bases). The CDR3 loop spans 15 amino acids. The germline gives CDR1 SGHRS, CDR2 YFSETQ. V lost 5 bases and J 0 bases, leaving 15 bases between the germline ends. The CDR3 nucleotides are TGCGCCAGCAGTTTAACCCGGGACACCTCCTACGAGCAGTACTTC. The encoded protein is CASSLTRDTSYEQYF.

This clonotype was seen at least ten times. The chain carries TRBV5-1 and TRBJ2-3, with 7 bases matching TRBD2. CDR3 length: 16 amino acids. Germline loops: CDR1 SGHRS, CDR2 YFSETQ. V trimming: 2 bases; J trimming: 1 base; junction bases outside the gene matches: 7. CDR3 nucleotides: TGCGCCAGCAGCTTCGGCCTAGCGGAGCGCACAGATACGCAGTATTTT. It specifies CASSFGLAERTDTQYF.

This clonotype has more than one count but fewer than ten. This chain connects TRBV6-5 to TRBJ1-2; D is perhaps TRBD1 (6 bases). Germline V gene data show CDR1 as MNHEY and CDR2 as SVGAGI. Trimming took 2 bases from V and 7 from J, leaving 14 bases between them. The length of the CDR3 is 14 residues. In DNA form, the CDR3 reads TGTGCCAGCAGTTACCAAGGACAGCTCGGTGGCTACACCTTC. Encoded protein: CASSYQGQLGGYTF.

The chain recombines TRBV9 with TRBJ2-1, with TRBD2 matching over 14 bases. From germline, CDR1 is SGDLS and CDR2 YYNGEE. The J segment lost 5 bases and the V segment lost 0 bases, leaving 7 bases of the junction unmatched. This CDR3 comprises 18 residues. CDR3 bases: TGTGCCAGCAGCGTAGCTGATTGGGGACTAGCGGGAGACAATGAGCAGTTCTTC. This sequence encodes CASSVADWGLAGDNEQFF.

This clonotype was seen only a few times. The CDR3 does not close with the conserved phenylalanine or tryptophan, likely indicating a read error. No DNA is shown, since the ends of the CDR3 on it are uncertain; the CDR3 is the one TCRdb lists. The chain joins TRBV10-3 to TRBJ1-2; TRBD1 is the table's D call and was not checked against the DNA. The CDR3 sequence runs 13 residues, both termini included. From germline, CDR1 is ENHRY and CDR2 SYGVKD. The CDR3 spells CAIRDGPNYGYTC.

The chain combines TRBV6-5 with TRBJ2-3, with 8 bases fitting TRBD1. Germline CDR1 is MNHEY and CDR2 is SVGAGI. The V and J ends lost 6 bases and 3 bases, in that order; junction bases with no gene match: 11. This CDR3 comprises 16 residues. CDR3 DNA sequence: TGTGCCAGCAGAACCGGGACAGGATTCCGTACAGATACGCAGTATTTT. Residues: CASRTGTGFRTDTQYF.

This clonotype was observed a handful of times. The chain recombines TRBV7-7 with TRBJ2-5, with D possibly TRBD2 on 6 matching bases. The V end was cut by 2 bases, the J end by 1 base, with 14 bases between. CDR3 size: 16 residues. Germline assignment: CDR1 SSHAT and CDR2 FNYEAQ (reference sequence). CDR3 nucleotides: TGTGCCAGCAGCTTAAGATGGGTCGGGGGCCAAGAGACCCAGTACTTC. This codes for CASSLRWVGGQETQYF.

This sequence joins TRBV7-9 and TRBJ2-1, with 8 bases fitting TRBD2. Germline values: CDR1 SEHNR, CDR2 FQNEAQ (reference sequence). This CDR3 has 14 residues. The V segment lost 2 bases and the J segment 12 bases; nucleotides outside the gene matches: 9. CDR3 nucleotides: TGTGCCAGCAGCTTAACTAGCGGAGTCTTTGGGCAGTTCTTC. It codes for CASSLTSGVFGQFF.

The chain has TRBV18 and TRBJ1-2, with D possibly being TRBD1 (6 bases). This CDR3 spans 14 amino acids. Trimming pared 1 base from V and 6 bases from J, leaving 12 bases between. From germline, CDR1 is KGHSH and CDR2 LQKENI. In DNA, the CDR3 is TGTGCCAGCTCACCACAACAGGGTGCCCATGGCTACACCTTC. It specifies CASSPQQGAHGYTF.

The CDR3 coding sequence is TGTGCCAGCAGTTCCACGTGGGAGCAGTACTTC. This gives the protein CASSSTWEQYF. This chain joins TRBV6-2 or TRBV6-3 and TRBJ2-7, with unresolved D. The CDR3 sequence is 11 residues long. Germline loops: CDR1 MNHEY, CDR2 SVGEGT. Deletions cut 4 bases from V and 7 bases from J, with 8 bases between.

For the CDR3, the DNA is TGCGCCAGCAGCTGGCGAGGTCCTAGCGGGAGTGTCTCCACAGATACGCAGTATTTT. Its translation is CASSWRGPSGSVSTDTQYF. The chain links TRBV5-1 to TRBJ2-3, with 10 nucleotides matching TRBD2. The germline CDR1 and CDR2 sequences are SGHRS and YFSETQ. V dropped 3 bases and J dropped 2; count of bases not matched to a gene: 15. This CDR3 is 19 amino acids long.